The sequence of this T cell receptor (beta chain) was determined in a study of blood T cell repertoires in COVID-19. Study information: The origin of the acute and convalescent COVID-19 samples was the United States, Italy and Spain. In each case, the material was cDNA or gDNA derived from T cells, B-cell-depleted T cells, or PBMCs.

The J segment lost 3 bases and the V segment lost 4 bases, leaving 4 bases of the junction unmatched. Germline values: CDR1 SGDLS, CDR2 YYNGEE. The CDR3 has 15 residues. A single count supports this clone. In the original processing: For nucleated cells, counts were estimated from reference gene primer amplification. Only in-frame clones appear in the TCRdb table, and some are missing; sequencing was by immunoSEQ multiplex PCR. V and J calls and clone size are given by that table; D and trimming were obtained from the DNA. The data contain 150,000 or so clones, approximately 80% of them singletons. Input material: peripheral blood. The receptor comes from a man between 60 and 75 years old with acute or convalescent COVID-19. The V gene is TRBV9, the J gene TRBJ2-1; 10 positions match TRBD2. CDR3: CASSPASGSYNEQFF. CDR3 DNA: TGTGCCAGCAGCCCGGCTAGCGGGAGCTACAATGAGCAGTTCTTC. The whole variable domain, filled in from reference TRBV9 and TRBJ2-1, reads DSGVTQTPKHLITATGQRVTLRCSPRSGDLSVYWYQQSLDQGLQFLIQYYNGEERAKGNILERFSAQQFPDLHSELNLSSLELGDSALYFCASSPASGSYNEQFFGPGTRLTVL.